This TCR beta chain stems from a study of blood T cell repertoires in COVID-19 (dated by TCRdb to about 2020). Context from the whole study: The collaborator samples originated in the United States, Italy and Spain and spanned the acute and convalescent phases of COVID-19. A freely available public database, intended as a resource for researchers studying the immune response to SARS-CoV-2, is where the repertoires were released. Where available, HLA class I and class II types were obtained from metadata supplied by the sample provider rather than from assay-based typing. The material from the prospective study consisted of cDNA or gDNA derived from T cells, B-cell-depleted T cells, or PBMCs. Nearly every sample came with metadata listing a de-identified subject ID, COVID-19 status, age in years and sex. Samples were obtained from the ongoing ImmuneRACE study (first 160 participants) and from 1,200 or so subjects provided by 6 global collaborators. Subjects who had been exposed to COVID-19, were actively infected with it, or had recovered from it provided the deeply sampled blood TCRbeta repertoires that made up the dataset.

What the study reported, not specific to this receptor: How much clinical and demographic metadata was included differed by source and by participant, and the metadata was provided uncurated.

Trimmed from V: 6 bases; trimmed from J: 8 bases; junction bases lacking a gene match: 8. From the cysteine through the phenylalanine, the CDR3 covers 14 amino acids. Left in the record is the CDR3 DNA by itself, 42 bases read in frame from the first base. CDR1 is given as LGHNA and CDR2 as YNFKEQ, both from the germline V gene. TCRbeta CDR3 regions were amplified from genomic DNA by means of the immunoSEQ Assay, a bias-controlled multiplex PCR. The original methods were these. Nucleated cell counts per sample were estimated from amplification of reference gene primers within the assay. To quantify the absolute abundance of each unique TCRbeta CDR3 rearrangement, sequence reads were collapsed and filtered. For each sample, productive Simpson clonality was calculated as the square root of Simpson's diversity index over productive rearrangements. Not all clones reach the TCRdb copy of this immuneACCESS table, which keeps in-frame sequences only. Checked studies attribute under half of the gap to unresolved V genes and leave the rest unexplained. V and J calls plus clone size are reproduced from that table; the DNA served to infer D and trimming. The sample table records fewer than 500,000 clones; 70% to 90% of these occur just once. The ten largest clones take up approximately 1% of the sample.

In the prospective study, participants were roughly 18 to 90 years old, resided in fewer than 25 geographic areas of the United States, and were enrolled through a virtual design. To assign participants to cohorts, the prospective study relied on clinical history that participants themselves reported in a screening survey and a study questionnaire. In the prospective study, mobile phlebotomists collected whole blood, serum and a nasopharyngeal or oropharyngeal swab from each participant. Over a roughly two-month period, participants in the prospective study had the option of providing additional blood draws and questionnaires. Prospective study blood samples were shipped either frozen or at room temperature before DNA extraction. Regarding this clone: Its antigen is currently not known. The record has no base qualities; no much larger clone is one base away.

The sequencing sample was made of PBMCs or T cells enriched from blood (not recorded which). The TCR comes from a woman aged 25-40 years with acute COVID-19. In this chain, TRBV4-2 is recombined with TRBJ1-4; TRBD1 agrees with 8 junctional bases. The DNA reads TGTGCCAGCAGTGAGGGACAGGTCAAAGAAAAACTGTTTTTT. It translates to CASSEGQVKEKLFF.